Each of the 22 T cell receptor beta chains below was sequenced from the same sample in a study of T cell clonality in common variable immunodeficiency. Generated by immunoSEQ multiplex PCR, the TCRdb table keeps only in-frame clones and is missing some. Observed are some 45,000 clones, no singletons, with the top ten taking less than 2.5%. The sequencing input was peripheral blood mononuclear cells. The receptors were gathered from a person aged 18-70 years in good health.

This clone was observed many times. The read terminates 3 residues before the CDR3 end, so the remaining end is supplied by the germline J gene. The gene calls are TRBV6-2 or TRBV6-3 and TRBJ2-7; D call uncertain. Trimming took off 0 bases at V and 3 bases at J, with 12 bases between the two ends. The CDR3 runs 15 residues. Per the germline V gene, CDR1 is MNHEY and CDR2 is SVGEGT. The CDR3 is CASSYSGDFNYEQYF. The DNA read from the CDR3 is TGTGCCAGCAGTTACTCGGGTGACTTTAACTACGAG.

At least ten counts were recorded for this clone. The read comes to an end 3 residues before the CDR3 does, leaving the germline J gene to fill in the end. V gene TRBV20-1 combines with J gene TRBJ2-7; D is unclear. The germline V and J ends were trimmed by 6 bases and 1 base, with 13 bases remaining between them. Germline assignment: CDR1 DFQATT and CDR2 SNEGSKA (reference sequence). This CDR3 has 13 amino acids. CDR3 DNA (partial): TGCAGTGCATGGGCGCAAACATCCTACGAG. Translating gives CSAWAQTSYE. The complete CDR3 sequence is CSAWAQTSYEQYF.

This clone occurred many times. The CDR3 spells CASSVRRDISYEQYF. CDR3 bases read: TGTGCCAGCAGTGTGAGGCGGGATATCTCCTACGAG. This chain joins TRBV6-1 and TRBJ2-7; weak D call: TRBD2 (6 bases). The read ends 3 residues shy of where the CDR3 ends; the end is completed using the germline J gene. CDR3 length equals 15 residues. V was pared by 4 bases and J by 0 bases, with 13 bases between. Germline assignment: CDR1 MNHNS and CDR2 SASEGT.

This clone was detected many times. The read halts 3 residues ahead of the CDR3 end, with the missing end drawn from the germline J gene. The chain couples TRBV12-3 or TRBV12-4 to TRBJ2-2, with a possible D match to TRBD1 (6 bases). CDR3 length: 14 amino acids. V was cut by 7 bases and J by 7 bases, with 16 bases left in between. This CDR3 is CASTIQGYFGELFF. The CDR3 DNA, read in part, is TGTGCCAGCACAATACAGGGTTATTTCGGGGAG.

For this clone: A read error may explain this, as a much larger clone is one base away. From the germline J gene comes the end of the CDR3, since the read stops 3 residues before it. The rearrangement uses TRBV6-2 or TRBV6-3 and TRBJ1-6; tentative D call: TRBD1 (5 bases). The CDR3 contains 13 residues. Germline V CDR1 and CDR2: MNHEY, SVGEGT. The CDR3 is CASSYGSGASLHF. The sequenced part of the CDR3 DNA is TGTGCCAGCAGTTATGGGAGCGGGGCCTCC.

There are many counts of this clone. Read data end 3 residues before the CDR3 end; the end is taken from the germline J gene. J is TRBJ2-1 and V is TRBV9, with D unclear. The V end lost 7 bases, the J end lost 0 bases, and 14 bases lay between the germline ends. The CDR3 loop spans 15 amino acids. From germline, CDR1 is SGDLS and CDR2 YYNGEE. CDR3 loop: CASGTSRSSYNEQFF. CDR3 DNA, as far as it was read: TGTGCCAGCGGTACCTCGCGTAGCTCCTACAATGAG.

This clone has a count of ten or more. The read halts 3 residues ahead of the CDR3 end, with the missing end drawn from the germline J gene. The rearrangement links TRBV20-1 to TRBJ1-2, with D perhaps matching TRBD1 (6 bases). The CDR3 totals 16 residues. V lost 6 bases to trimming and J lost 4 bases, with 24 bases between them. In germline, CDR1 is DFQATT, CDR2 SNEGSKA (reference sequence). The sequenced CDR3 bases are TGCAGTGCCAGGGGAGGCGGGTGGGGGATCAGCTATGGC. It encodes CSARGGGWGISYG. The CDR3 as a whole reads CSARGGGWGISYGYTF.

This clone was recorded at least ten times. The read ends 3 residues before the CDR3 terminus; that terminus is restored from the germline J gene. This same CDR3 is encoded by further DNA sequences in the sample. This chain uses TRBV19 with TRBJ1-3; TRBD1 is a possible D gene (5 bases). V shed 1 base and J shed 0 bases, with 7 bases lying between them. This CDR3 is 15 amino acids long. Germline V gene sequence: CDR1 LNHDA, CDR2 SQIVND (reference sequence). The DNA read from the CDR3 is TGTGCCAGTAGTATAGCAGGGTTCTCTGGAAACACC. Amino acid sequence: CASSIAGFSGNT. The complete CDR3 protein is CASSIAGFSGNTIYF.

This clone was observed many times. The read terminates 3 residues before the CDR3 end, so the remaining end is supplied by the germline J gene. J is TRBJ2-7 and V is TRBV5-4; TRBD1 might be the D (5 bases). Germline V gene data show CDR1 as SGHNT and CDR2 as YYREEE (reference sequence). Trimming took off 7 bases at V and 1 base at J, with 12 bases between the two ends. The CDR3 has 13 residues. Incomplete CDR3 DNA: TGTGCCAGCGGATACACAGGTTCCTACGAG. Amino acid sequence: CASGYTGSYE. The whole CDR3 sequence reads CASGYTGSYEQYF.

Of note for this clone: Read data end 3 residues before the CDR3 end; the end is taken from the germline J gene. The gene calls are TRBV18 and TRBJ2-1; TRBD1 aligns across 7 bases. Germline CDR1 and CDR2: KGHSH and LQKENI. The CDR3 is made up of 15 amino acids. V was pared by 6 bases and J by 3 bases, with 8 bases of the junction left unmatched. The CDR3 region is CASSPAGTVYNEQFF. CDR3 bases read: TGTGCCAGCTCCCCTGCCGGGACAGTCTACAATGAG.

At least ten counts were recorded for this clone. The CDR3 end lies 3 residues beyond the end of the read and is filled in from the germline J gene. The chain joins TRBV10-3 to TRBJ2-5; 9 bases match TRBD1. The CDR3 sequence is 16 residues long. The germline gives CDR1 ENHRY, CDR2 SYGVKD. The ends lost 0 bases at V and 1 base at J; junction bases unmatched: 3. Here the CDR3 reads CAISESTGQGQETQYF. The CDR3 DNA, read in part, is TGTGCCATCAGTGAGTCTACGGGACAGGGCCAAGAGACC.

This clone was detected many times. The read stops 3 residues short of the end of the CDR3; the missing end is completed from the germline J gene. The gene calls are TRBV7-2 and TRBJ2-1; D is undetermined. From germline, CDR1 is SGHTA and CDR2 FQGNSA. The V gene lost 1 base and the J gene lost 7 bases, with 11 bases spanning the gap. This CDR3 has 14 residues. The CDR3 spells CASSLGLMRNEQFF. CDR3 DNA (partial): TGTGCCAGCAGCTTAGGACTCATGCGGAATGAG.

This clone was seen ten or more times. The CDR3 end is not reached by the read, which stops 3 residues before it; the germline J gene fills it in. The chain recombines TRBV20-1 with TRBJ2-7; 7 nucleotides agree with TRBD2. There are 14 residues in the CDR3. V trimming: 3 bases; J trimming: 1 base; junction bases outside the gene matches: 6. Germline V lookup: CDR1 DFQATT, CDR2 SNEGSKA (reference sequence). Partial CDR3 DNA: TGCAGTGCTAGCAGCGCTAGCGGTTCCTACGAG. This translates into CSASSASGSYE. The full CDR3 protein reads CSASSASGSYEQYF.

This clone has at least ten counts. Coverage ceases 3 residues before the CDR3 finishes, and the germline J gene fills in the end. The gene calls are TRBV5-1 and TRBJ1-1; a possible D gene is TRBD1 (6 bases). V lost 4 bases and J 6 bases, leaving 10 bases between the germline ends. The germline gives CDR1 SGHRS, CDR2 YFSETQ. The CDR3 contains 12 residues. The sequenced part of the CDR3 DNA is TGCGCCAGCAGCCCCGGGGGGCCTGAA. Protein: CASSPGGPE. The complete CDR3 reads CASSPGGPEAFF.

Comments on this clone: The DNA ends 3 residues before the CDR3 does, and the rest of the CDR3 is filled in from the germline J gene. The chain combines TRBV19 with TRBJ1-2, with D possibly being TRBD1 (5 bases). The CDR3 is made up of 14 amino acids. CDR1 is LNHDA, CDR2 SQIVND, per germline (reference sequence). Partial CDR3 DNA: TGTGCCAGTAGTGGGGGACTAGCCTACAATGAC. Translated: CASSGGLAYND. The entire CDR3 protein is CASSGGLAYNDYTF. Supplemented by reference TRBV19 and TRBJ1-2, the full variable domain reads DGGITQSPKYLFRKEGQNVTLSCEQNLNHDAMYWYRQDPGQGLRLIYYSQIVNDFQKGDIAEGYSVSREKKESFPLTVTSAQKNPTAFYLCASSGGLAYNDYTFGSGTRLTVV.

In its sample, this clone was seen many times. The observed sequence ends 3 residues before the CDR3 terminus, with the missing tail filled in from the germline J gene. The chain carries TRBV5-5 and TRBJ2-3; possibly TRBD2 for D (5 bases). V lost 3 bases and J lost 1, with 12 bases in between. In germline, CDR1 is SGHKS, CDR2 YYEKEE (reference sequence). The CDR3 spans 15 residues. Partial CDR3 DNA: TGTGCCAGCAGCTCTCTAGCTCGCGGCACAGATACG. Translation gives CASSSLARGTDT. The whole CDR3 protein is CASSSLARGTDTQYF.

A note on this clone: The read is 3 residues too short to cover the CDR3 end, so that end is filled in from the germline J gene. The chain joins TRBV7-9 to TRBJ1-2, with D perhaps matching TRBD1 (5 bases). The CDR3 sequence is 14 residues long. The germline V gene has CDR1 SEHNR and CDR2 FQNEAQ (reference sequence). The CDR3: CASSLVCGGDEYTF. The sequenced CDR3 bases are TGTGCCAGCAGCTTAGTCTGCGGAGGGGATGAA.

In its sample, this clone was seen many times. The CDR3 end falls 3 residues outside the read, so it is completed with the germline J gene. The chain links TRBV2 to TRBJ2-3, with a tentative D call TRBD2 (6 bases). The CDR3 length is 13 residues. Trimming removed 4 bases at V and 5 bases at J, with 10 bases between. The germline V gene encodes CDR1 SNHLY and CDR2 FYNNEI. The DNA read from the CDR3 is TGTGCCAGCAGTGGCCCCGGGGGAGATACG. Translating it yields CASSGPGGDT. The full CDR3 sequence reads CASSGPGGDTQYF.

This clone has a count of ten or more. The CDR3 end falls 3 residues outside the read, so it is completed with the germline J gene. The chain links TRBV2 to TRBJ2-1, with 13 bases matching TRBD2. The CDR3 totals 17 residues. V shed 3 bases, J shed 3 bases, and the junction held 5 bases outside the gene matches. The germline V gene encodes CDR1 SNHLY and CDR2 FYNNEI. The CDR3 here is CASSETGLAGHYNEQFF. The CDR3 bases that were read are TGTGCCAGCAGTGAGACGGGACTAGCGGGGCACTACAATGAG.

Note on this clone: The CDR3 extends 3 residues past the end of the read, so its final part is completed from the germline J gene. This chain joins TRBV5-8 and TRBJ1-5; 7 bases align to TRBD1. Germline V gene lookup returns CDR1 SGHTS and CDR2 YDEGEE. Trimming removed 4 bases from V and 3 bases from J; junction bases left unmatched: 7. The CDR3 runs to 15 residues. The covered CDR3 bases are TGTGCCAGCAGCAAATCCGGGACAGTCAATCAGCCC. It specifies CASSKSGTVNQP. The whole CDR3 region reads CASSKSGTVNQPQHF.

This clone was seen repeatedly, ten times or more. With the read ending 3 residues before the CDR3 end, the germline J gene is used to fill in that end. The chain has TRBV18 and TRBJ2-7; TRBD2 aligns across 7 bases. The junction had 5 bases not matched to a gene; V was cut back by 0 bases and J by 3 bases. This CDR3 contains 15 residues. Germline CDR1 is KGHSH and CDR2 is LQKENI. The CDR3 bases that were read are TGTGCCAGCTCACCACCGCGGGGGTCGAACTACGAG. Its protein is CASSPPRGSNYE. The entire CDR3 protein is CASSPPRGSNYEQYF.

This clone was seen at least ten times. The read terminates 3 residues before the CDR3 end, so the remaining end is supplied by the germline J gene. The chain carries TRBV19 and TRBJ2-1, with TRBD2 matching 13 bases. CDR1 LNHDA and CDR2 SQIVND come from the germline V gene (reference sequence). The CDR3 extends over 20 amino acids. V was clipped by 5 bases and J by 3 bases; unmatched bases: 16. CDR3 loop: CASSFPRTSGSLRGYNEQFF. Incomplete CDR3 DNA: TGTGCCAGTAGTTTCCCAAGGACTAGCGGGAGTTTACGCGGCTACAATGAG.